The rows below give T cell receptor beta chains drawn from one sample of a study of blood T cell repertoires in COVID-19. Clones were sequenced by immunoSEQ multiplex PCR, and TCRdb holds only the in-frame ones, with some missing. The table shows about 200,000 clones, with approximately 78% occurring only once. Source material: peripheral blood. Source of these receptors: a woman of 80 years or more with COVID-19, enrolled during active disease. Each CDR3 is given with its conserved first and last residue. D genes are given only for firm matches. Size is stated for part of the rows, as once, few or many counts, or as a class when the clone is expanded.

>many|.|TRBJ1-5|TRBV7-2
TGTGCCAGCAGCTTACAACGAGGTCAGCCCCAGCATTTT
CASSLQRGQPQHF
>.|TRBD1|TRBJ2-7|TRBV5-6
TGTGCCAGCAGCTGGGACAGGGAAAGAGAGCAGTACTTC
CASSWDREREQYF
>.|.|TRBJ1-5|TRBV28
TGTGCCAGCAGTTCGTGGGCCCAGCCCCAGCATTTT
CASSSWAQPQHF
>few|.|TRBJ1-2|TRBV19
TGTGCCAGTAGTACCGGGGGGGCAAGATCCTATGGCTACACCTTC
CASSTGGARSYGYTF
>once|.|TRBJ1-2|TRBV28
TGTGCCAGCAGCCTACCCAGGGGATTTTTAGGCTACACCTTC
CASSLPRGFLGYTF
>.|TRBD1|TRBJ1-5|TRBV7-2
TGTGCCAGCAGCTCAGGACAGGGAGGGTCTTATAGCAATCAGCCCCAGCATTTT
CASSSGQGGSYSNQPQHF
>.|.|TRBJ1-6|TRBV27
TGTGCCAGCAGGACCCTAGGGGTTTCACCCCTCCACTTT
CASRTLGVSPLHF
>.|.|TRBJ2-1|TRBV9
TGTGCCAGCAGCGTTGTACAGGGTTTTGAGCAGTTCTTC
CASSVVQGFEQFF
>.|TRBD1|TRBJ2-1|TRBV7-3
TGTGCCAGCAGCTACACGGGGACAGGGAGAGGGTACAATGAGCAGTTCTTC
CASSYTGTGRGYNEQFF
>.|.|TRBJ1-4|TRBV28
TGTGCCAGCAGTTCACCCTCCGGGACTTTTGATGAAAAACTGTTTTTT
CASSSPSGTFDEKLFF
>.|.|TRBJ1-2|TRBV6-5
TGTGCCAGCAGGGAGGCAGAGGACTATGGCTACACCTTC
CASREAEDYGYTF
>.|.|TRBJ1-2|TRBV6-1
TGTGCCAGCAGTGAATTGGGCCCGCGATATGGCTACACCTTC
CASSELGPRYGYTF
>.|.|TRBJ1-1|TRBV18
TGTGCCAGCTCTCTGACAGCCTGGCCAGACACTGAAGCTTTCTTT
CASSLTAWPDTEAFF
>.|TRBD1|TRBJ1-5|TRBV6-6
TGTGCCAGCAGAAGAGACAGGGGGGACAATCAGCCCCAGCATTTT
CASRRDRGDNQPQHF
>.|.|TRBJ1-1|TRBV18
TGTGCCAGCTCGGCCGACATGAACACTGAAGCTTTCTTT
CASSADMNTEAFF
>.|TRBD2|TRBJ2-5|TRBV10-3
TGTGCCATCAGTGACTCCGGGACTAGCGGGGGAGAGACCCAGTACTTC
CAISDSGTSGGETQYF
>once|.|TRBJ1-3|TRBV11-3
TGTGCCAGCAGTGAAGACGGGAACACCATATATTTT
CASSEDGNTIYF
>.|TRBD2|TRBJ2-3|TRBV7-3
TGTGCCAGCAGTTCTAGCGGGCCTGATACGCAGTATTTT
CASSSSGPDTQYF
>once|.|TRBJ1-6|TRBV5-6
TGTGCCAGCAGCTTGTTCGGGGAGGGTGAAGATTCACCCCTCCACTTT
CASSLFGEGEDSPLHF
>.|TRBD1|TRBJ2-1|TRBV5-1
TGCGCCAGCAGCTTGGGGGACAGTTACCATGAGCAGTTCTTC
CASSLGDSYHEQFF
>.|.|TRBJ1-5|TRBV21-1
TGTGCCAGCAGCAAAGTTGTAGGCAGGTTAGAAAGCAATCAGCCCCAGCATTTT
CASSKVVGRLESNQPQHF
>.|TRBD1|TRBJ1-2|TRBV6-5
TGTGCCAGCAGGGGCCCGGACAGGGCTAACTATGGCTACACCTTC
CASRGPDRANYGYTF
>.|.|TRBJ1-2|TRBV13
TGTGCCAGCAGTTATCAGGGAATGGGCGGCTACACCTTC
CASSYQGMGGYTF
>.|TRBD1|TRBJ2-5|TRBV5-5
TGTGCCAGCAGCTTGCGGGGACAGGTGGAGACCCAGTACTTC
CASSLRGQVETQYF
>.|.|TRBJ2-5|TRBV3-1/TRBV3-2
TGTGCCAGCAGCCAAGCCTACGGGGACCAGTACTTC
CASSQAYGDQYF
>.|.|TRBJ1-1|TRBV20-1
TGCAGTGCTAGTAGGCAGGGTGGAACTGAAGCTTTCTTT
CSASRQGGTEAFF
>.|TRBD2|TRBJ2-1|TRBV28
TGTGCCAGCAGTTCGCACGGACTAGCGGCCTACAATGAGCAGTTCTTC
CASSSHGLAAYNEQFF
>once|.|TRBJ2-5|TRBV5-1
TGCGCCAGCAGCCGGGAATCCGGGGACCAGTACTTC
CASSRESGDQYF
>.|.|TRBJ1-2|TRBV5-4
TGTGCCAGCAGTCAACAGGCTTACTATGGCTACACCTTC
CASSQQAYYGYTF
>.|TRBD2|TRBJ2-1|TRBV2
TGTGCCAGCAGGACTAGCGGGGGCTATGAGCAGTTCTTC
CASRTSGGYEQFF
>.|TRBD1|TRBJ1-6|TRBV2
TGTGCCAGCAGACAGGGGGCGGGAAATTCACCCCTCCACTTT
CASRQGAGNSPLHF
>once|TRBD1|TRBJ2-1|TRBV19
TGTGCCAGTAGAGGGACAGGAGCTCTGACTCGCAATGAGCAGTTCTTC
CASRGTGALTRNEQFF
>.|.|TRBJ1-2|TRBV28
TGTGCCAGCAGTTCCCCCCGGGGGTCAGCTAACTATGGCTACACCTTC
CASSSPRGSANYGYTF
>.|TRBD1|TRBJ2-3|TRBV7-2
TGTGCCAGCAGCTCCAGGACAGGGTCAGATACGCAGTATTTT
CASSSRTGSDTQYF
>.|TRBD1|TRBJ1-2|TRBV27
TGTGCCAGCAGTTTGGGGACAGGGTTCTATGGCTACACCTTC
CASSLGTGFYGYTF
>.|.|TRBJ1-2|TRBV28
TGTGCCAGCAGTTCACAGGGCCGATACTATGGCTACACCTTC
CASSSQGRYYGYTF
>.|.|TRBJ2-7|TRBV28
TGTGCCAGCCGCGACTACGAGCAGTACTTC
CASRDYEQYF
>.|.|TRBJ1-2|TRBV11-2
TGTGCCAGCAGCTTTTGGGGTACTCAGGGGTTCTATGGCTACACCTTC
CASSFWGTQGFYGYTF
>.|.|TRBJ2-1|TRBV18
TGTGCCAGCTCACTCTTAGCGGCACCTAACAATGAGCAGTTCTTC
CASSLLAAPNNEQFF
>.|.|TRBJ1-1|TRBV18
TGTGCCAGCTCACCAGGACAGATTGAAGCTTTCTTT
CASSPGQIEAFF
>.|.|TRBJ1-1|TRBV5-1
TGCGCCAGCAGCCAGGGGCCCTCGAACACTGAAGCTTTCTTT
CASSQGPSNTEAFF
>.|.|TRBJ2-3|TRBV5-4
TGTGCCAGCAGCTTTGGAGGGGGGGGCGGCACAGATACGCAGTATTTT
CASSFGGGGGTDTQYF
>.|.|TRBJ2-3|TRBV27
TGTGCCAGCATCCCCGCGGGGCTAGATACGCAGTATTTT
CASIPAGLDTQYF
>.|TRBD1|TRBJ1-1|TRBV28
TGTGCCAGCTCCCAAGGGGACAGGGAGAGCACTGAAGCTTTCTTT
CASSQGDRESTEAFF
>.|TRBD2|TRBJ2-2|TRBV20-1
TGCAGTGCTAGTAAGACTAGCGGGAACACCGGGGAGCTGTTTTTT
CSASKTSGNTGELFF
>once|TRBD1|TRBJ1-1|TRBV3-1/TRBV3-2
TGTGCCAGCAGCCTCGGGGGACAGGGAGCTGAAGCTTTCTTT
CASSLGGQGAEAFF
>.|.|TRBJ1-4|TRBV5-1
TGCGCCAGCAGCTTGGTTCCAGGGAGGGAAAAACTGTTTTTT
CASSLVPGREKLFF
>.|.|TRBJ1-5|TRBV5-1
TGCGCCAGCAGTCCCGGGCGGGGAAAAGGTCAGCCCCAGCATTTT
CASSPGRGKGQPQHF
>few|.|TRBJ1-1|TRBV12-3/TRBV12-4
TGTGCCAGCAGAACAGGGAGGAACACTGAAGCTTTCTTT
CASRTGRNTEAFF